The 5 T cell receptor beta chains listed next were all sequenced from one sample in a study of blood T cell repertoires in COVID-19. Clones were read by immunoSEQ multiplex PCR, and TCRdb kept only the in-frame ones, dropping some. This sample has about 260,000 clones; over 65% occur once, and the top ten carry about 5%. Sequencing was done on a sample of peripheral blood. The receptors here all came from a man in his sixties who had recovered from COVID-19.

The chain employs TRBV28 and TRBJ2-1; 7 bases match TRBD1. The trim removed 10 bases at V and 8 bases at J, leaving 14 bases unmatched. Germline lookup yields CDR1 MDHEN and CDR2 SYDVKM. This CDR3 contains 14 residues. The CDR3 DNA sequence: TGTGCCACGGCAGGGGGAACGAGGTTCGATGAGCAGTTCTTC. It specifies CATAGGTRFDEQFF.

The genes are TRBV7-2 and TRBJ2-5; weak D call: TRBD1 (7 bases). CDR1 and CDR2 from the germline V gene are SGHTA and FQGNSA. V was cut by 1 base and J by 5 bases, with 20 bases left in between. The CDR3 contains 17 residues. CDR3 region: CASSLDFSGGGRETQYF. As DNA, the CDR3 is TGTGCCAGCAGCTTAGATTTTAGTGGAGGGGGCAGGGAGACCCAGTACTTC.

The rearrangement joins TRBV19 to TRBJ1-2; 8 bases fit TRBD1. Trimming removed 3 bases from V and 0 bases from J; junction bases left unmatched: 9. The CDR3 loop spans 17 amino acids. Germline V CDR1 and CDR2: LNHDA, SQIVND (reference sequence). The CDR3 loop reads CASSIVPGQGANYGYTF. CDR3 nucleotide sequence: TGTGCCAGTAGTATCGTACCCGGACAGGGAGCTAACTATGGCTACACCTTC.

J is TRBJ1-4 and V is TRBV28; the D gene is possibly TRBD1 (6 bases). V was clipped by 7 bases and J by 5 bases, with 11 bases between them. The CDR3 is made up of 13 amino acids. Germline assignment: CDR1 MDHEN and CDR2 SYDVKM. The CDR3 DNA reads as TGTGCCAGCACTGGGACACCAAATGAAAAACTGTTTTTT. This gives the protein CASTGTPNEKLFF.

This CDR3 reads CASSTDKYEQYF. CDR3 nucleotides: TGTGCCAGCAGCACGGACAAGTACGAGCAGTACTTC. The gene calls are TRBV7-9 and TRBJ2-7; D might be TRBD1 (5 bases). Germline V gene lookup returns CDR1 SEHNR and CDR2 FQNEAQ (reference sequence). With 5 bases removed from V and 4 bases from J, the gap between germline ends came to 9 bases. The CDR3 loop spans 12 amino acids.